These 20 T cell receptor beta chains share one sample of origin, sequenced in a study of post-analysis software for immune sequencing data. General observations from the study: Roughly 5 TRBV segments occurring more often in patients than controls included TRBV5-6, TRBV5-1 and TRBV20-1.

The antigens of these receptors remain unknown. Prepared libraries of TCR beta cDNA carried unique molecular identifiers. TCRdb reanalysed the PCR reads using MiXCR and keeps one entry per CDR3 protein. The sample lists about 770,000 distinct CDR3 sequences, around 45% occurring once. Source material: blood. The receptors stem from a girl aged 5-17 years with multiple sclerosis.

This clonotype was detected only a few times. This chain joins TRBV7-2 and TRBJ2-1; 7 nucleotides agree with TRBD2. In germline, CDR1 is SGHTA, CDR2 FQGNSA. This CDR3 comprises 16 residues. Unmatched junction bases numbered 7, after V lost 1 base and J lost 4 bases. CDR3 amino acids: CASSLVSGAAYNEQFF. CDR3 nucleotide sequence: TGTGCCAGCAGCTTAGTAAGCGGGGCGGCATACAATGAGCAGTTCTTC.

CDR3 in amino acids: CASSIYGTSGSSYEQYF. As DNA, the CDR3 is TGTGCCAGCAGCATTTACGGGACTAGCGGGAGTTCTTACGAGCAGTACTTC. This chain uses TRBV7-8 with TRBJ2-7; TRBD2 matches 14 bases. Per germline, CDR1 SGHVS and CDR2 FQNEAQ. This CDR3 has 17 amino acids. The V segment lost 5 bases and the J segment 4 bases; nucleotides outside the gene matches: 10.

This clonotype was seen many times. CDR3 coding DNA: TGTGCCAGCAGGAGGGGAAATGAGCAGTTCTTC. As protein: CASRRGNEQFF. V usage is TRBV7-2 and J usage is TRBJ2-1; D tentatively reads TRBD1 or TRBD2 (5 bases each). The CDR3 sequence is 11 residues long. Trimming stripped 6 bases from V and 7 bases from J, with 7 bases between. Germline V gene sequence: CDR1 SGHTA, CDR2 FQGNSA.

V and J are TRBV3-1 and TRBJ1-5; D is uncertain. In germline, CDR1 is LGHDT, CDR2 YNNKEL (reference sequence). The CDR3 covers 14 residues. V lost 1 base and J 2 bases, leaving 6 bases between the germline ends. CDR3 residues: CASSQGWGNQPQHF. CDR3 DNA: TGTGCCAGCAGCCAAGGATGGGGCAATCAGCCCCAGCATTTT.

Only a few counts were recorded for this clonotype. The chain uses TRBV5-5 and TRBJ1-2; no definite D call. The CDR3 runs 13 residues. V gave up 4 bases and J gave up 6 bases, with 13 bases separating them. Germline CDR1 and CDR2: SGHKS and YYEKEE (reference sequence). This chain's CDR3 is CASSPAGWDGYTF. CDR3 nucleotide sequence: TGTGCCAGCAGCCCGGCCGGGTGGGATGGCTACACCTTC.

V is TRBV4-3 and J is TRBJ2-3; D is possibly TRBD2 (6 bases). This CDR3 comprises 17 residues. Per the germline V gene, CDR1 is LGHNA and CDR2 is YSLEER. Trimming left V 5 bases short and J 0 bases short, with 18 bases between. CDR3 coding DNA: TGCGCCAGCAGCGAGAGAGGAGGGTACCCTAGCACAGATACGCAGTATTTT. Its translation is CASSERGGYPSTDTQYF.

V is TRBV7-6 and J is TRBJ2-3; 10 bases are a match to TRBD2. The germline V gene encodes CDR1 SGHVS and CDR2 FNYEAQ. The CDR3 sequence is 16 residues long. After removal of 1 base from V and 4 bases from J, the junction contained 5 bases not matched to a gene. The CDR3 loop reads CASSLGPSGSPDTQYF. CDR3 in DNA: TGTGCCAGCAGCTTAGGCCCTAGCGGGAGCCCAGATACGCAGTATTTT.

In DNA form, the CDR3 reads TGCGCCAGCAGCAACCGGGACAGCTATGGCTACACCTTC. Translated: CASSNRDSYGYTF. The V call is TRBV5-1, the J call TRBJ1-2; 7 bases align to TRBD1. The germline V gene encodes CDR1 SGHRS and CDR2 YFSETQ. J gave up 4 bases and V 4 bases, and 4 bases lay outside the gene matches. This CDR3 comprises 13 residues.

The V call is TRBV9, the J call TRBJ2-4; no clear D. CDR1 and CDR2 from the germline V gene are SGDLS and YYNGEE. V was pared by 0 bases and J by 8 bases, with 12 bases between. The CDR3 sequence is 14 residues long. CDR3 protein: CASSVDPGQDIQYF. The CDR3 bases are TGTGCCAGCAGCGTAGATCCCGGGCAGGACATTCAGTACTTC.

The CDR3 nucleotides read TGTGCCAGCAGCCCCCGTCGACAGGTGGGACAAGAGACCCAGTACTTC. Amino acids: CASSPRRQVGQETQYF. This chain links TRBV7-8 with TRBJ2-4, with a weak D call TRBD1 (6 bases). The assigned J gene may be wrong: the sequence end matches TRBJ2-5 better. CDR3 size: 16 residues. CDR1 is SGHVS, CDR2 FQNEAQ, per germline.

This chain links TRBV20-1 with TRBJ2-5; 8 bases align to TRBD2. The assigned J gene may be wrong: the sequence end matches TRBJ2-7 better. The CDR3 length is 13 residues. The germline CDR1 and CDR2 sequences are DFQATT and SNEGSKA (reference sequence). CDR3 sequence: CSEQTSEGYEQYF. The CDR3 DNA reads TGCAGTGAACAGACTAGCGAAGGCTACGAGCAGTACTTC.

The rearrangement links TRBV20-1 to TRBJ2-7, with 9 bases fitting TRBD2. CDR1 is DFQATT, CDR2 SNEGSKA, per germline (reference sequence). The CDR3 is made up of 16 amino acids. V shed 3 bases and J 4 bases; nucleotides not matched to a gene: 13. CDR3 DNA sequence: TGCAGTGCTAGGGAGAAGTCTAGCGGGAAGGCTTACGAGCAGTACTTC. This sequence encodes CSAREKSSGKAYEQYF.

The rearrangement links TRBV20-1 to TRBJ2-4; 8 bases agree with TRBD1. The J call is uncertain, as TRBJ2-7 better fits the DNA end. CDR1 is DFQATT and CDR2 is SNEGSKA in the germline V gene (reference sequence). The CDR3 contains 12 residues. CDR3 loop: CSAYDRGNEQYF. The CDR3, as DNA: TGCAGTGCCTACGACAGGGGTAACGAGCAGTACTTC.

This clonotype was observed a few times. DNA of the CDR3: TGTGCCAGCAGCCCGTCGGAAGATACGCAGTATTTT. Its protein is CASSPSEDTQYF. V is TRBV9 and J is TRBJ2-3; unclear D gene. CDR3 length: 12 amino acids. V was clipped by 4 bases and J by 5 bases, with 8 bases between them. Per germline, CDR1 SGDLS and CDR2 YYNGEE.

This rearrangement joins TRBV6-5 to TRBJ2-4; D might be TRBD1 (5 bases). The V gene's germline CDR1 is MNHEY and CDR2 SVGAGI. The CDR3 is 18 amino acids. V was shortened by 0 bases and J by 0 bases, with 15 bases between the two germline ends. The CDR3 sequence is CASSYSRGTSIAKNIQYF. DNA of the CDR3: TGTGCCAGCAGTTACTCTAGGGGTACCTCGATAGCCAAAAACATTCAGTACTTC.

V gene TRBV2 combines with J gene TRBJ2-1, with 11 bases lining up with TRBD2. The CDR3 runs 16 residues. Germline values: CDR1 SNHLY, CDR2 FYNNEI. J lost 0 bases, V lost 6 bases, and 4 bases had no gene match. CDR3 loop: CASRRLAGSSYNEQFF. The CDR3 DNA reads as TGTGCCAGCAGAAGACTAGCGGGGAGCTCCTACAATGAGCAGTTCTTC.

The chain is built from TRBV14 and TRBJ2-7; D is unresolved. Germline V gene lookup returns CDR1 SGHDN and CDR2 FVKESK. The CDR3 is 14 residues long. Trimming removed 1 base from V and 10 bases from J, with 17 bases in between. CDR3 region: CASSQGPLEEAQYF. The CDR3 region has the DNA TGTGCCAGCAGCCAAGGACCATTGGAAGAGGCCCAGTACTTC.

V and J are TRBV20-1 and TRBJ2-1; 8 positions agree with TRBD2. There are 14 residues in the CDR3. Unmatched junction bases numbered 7, after V lost 6 bases and J lost 3 bases. Germline lookup yields CDR1 DFQATT and CDR2 SNEGSKA (reference sequence). CDR3 sequence (DNA): TGCAGTGCCGCGAGCGGGAGAAACTACAATGAGCAGTTCTTC. It is translated as CSAASGRNYNEQFF.

The chain uses TRBV28 and TRBJ2-1; 8 bases agree with TRBD2. CDR3 length: 14 amino acids. Looked up from germline, CDR1 is MDHEN and CDR2 is SYDVKM. CDR3 loop: CTSGGAKVSNEQFF. The CDR3 DNA follows: TGTACTAGCGGAGGGGCTAAAGTCTCCAATGAGCAGTTCTTC.

This rearrangement joins TRBV19 to TRBJ2-2, with D possibly matching TRBD1 (6 bases). The CDR3 is made up of 15 amino acids. CDR1 and CDR2 (germline): LNHDA, SQIVND (reference sequence). The V and J ends lost 4 bases and 2 bases respectively, with 11 bases between them. The CDR3 here is CASSRTEQNTGELFF. In DNA, the CDR3 is TGTGCCAGTAGTAGGACAGAGCAAAACACCGGGGAGCTGTTTTTT.